This TCR beta chain emerged from a study of siplizumab effects on memory and regulatory T cells. Study conclusions and caveats: Assignment of a naive or memory phenotype failed for roughly 75-97% of the proliferating CD4+ or CD8+ clones. The mapping of alloreactive clones to unstimulated subsets covered only a minor fraction of them. Proliferating siplizumab-cultured Tregs lacked confirmed suppressive function.

Assaying covered about 99,000 TCR templates per sample. Data came from immunoSEQ multiplex PCR; TCRdb stores just in-frame clones and leaves some out. Altogether tens of thousands of clones are present, roughly 94% being singletons, with the ten largest covering roughly 0.3%. CDR3 length: 15 residues. V was clipped by 0 bases and J by 4 bases; unmatched bases: 5. CDR1 ENHRY and CDR2 SYGVKD come from the germline V gene. Comments on this clone: Its antigen remains unknown.

This chain uses TRBV10-3 with TRBJ2-7, with TRBD2 matching over 8 bases. The clonotype comes from a human donor in good health. Sequencing used non-Treg CD4+ T cells sorted from blood. The CDR3 DNA is TGTGCCATCAGTGAGTCGCCGGGAGGGCGGTACGAGCAGTACTTC. Residues: CAISESPGGRYEQYF.